This is a list of T cell receptor beta chains from one sample in a study of GPR56 and killer-like receptors on CD4 memory cells. No DNA is given; TCRdb re-called the reads and lists each CDR3 protein once. The sample table sets out 2,000 to 2,500 distinct CDR3 sequences. Sequencing used memory CD4+ T cells from blood. These receptors came from a human donor in good health. The CDR3 runs from the conserved cysteine through the conserved F or W. Some rows have no size entry. The others give once, few or many, or a class for an expanded clone.

J	size	V	CDR3
TRBJ2-7	medium-sized	TRBV28	CASRVRGFRSSYEQYF
TRBJ2-1	medium-sized	TRBV11-1	CASSQSPENEQFF
TRBJ2-2	medium-sized	TRBV19	CASSIFIRKSTGELFF
TRBJ1-5	NA	TRBV20-1	CSPARTLDQPQHF
TRBJ1-5	large	TRBV6-6	CASSYSLRGNQPQHF
TRBJ2-7	NA	TRBV19	CASSMTDLGYEQYF
TRBJ2-7	NA	TRBV20-1	CSARAVVRAEQYF
TRBJ1-5	medium-sized	TRBV28	CASSGQVVEPQHF
TRBJ1-3	NA	TRBV7-9	CASSQTGAGNTIYF
TRBJ2-5	NA	TRBV27	CASSLLGRKETQYF